This TCR beta chain was identified during a study of blood T cell repertoires in COVID-19. Study as a whole: Spain, Italy and the United States supplied samples that represented acute and convalescent COVID-19.

The CDR3 is made up of 16 amino acids. V lost 4 bases to trimming and J lost 6 bases; unmatched junction nucleotides: 10. Method: immunoSEQ multiplex PCR; TCRdb's copy keeps in-frame clones and lacks some. Here the sample spans 490,000 or so clones, 88% being singletons. Participants were aged roughly 18 to 95 years, lived in 24 US areas, and enrolled virtually. Participant-reported clinical history was the basis for cohort assignment. This TCR came from a woman aged 55 to 70 who had recovered from COVID-19. The chain joins TRBV23-1 to TRBJ2-2; 8 nucleotides match TRBD1. TRBV23-1 is placed among ORFs of uncertain function. The sample comprised PBMCs or T cells enriched from blood (not recorded which). CDR3 region: CASSRPDRVVSGELFF. As DNA, the CDR3 is TGCGCCAGCAGTCGCCCGGACAGGGTTGTTTCCGGGGAGCTGTTTTTT.